The source of this T cell receptor beta chain is a study of T cells expressing NK-cell markers. TCRdb re-analyzed the 5' RACE reads; it lists each CDR3 protein once, without DNA. The listing records a few hundred thousand distinct CDR3 sequences. CDR3 length equals 14 residues. The germline V gene has CDR1 SGHKS and CDR2 YYEKEE (reference sequence). The sequenced sample was blood T cells: a sorted CD56 or NKG2C T cell subset, CD4+ or CD8+ T cells, or bulk PBMC T cells (not recorded which). This receptor was obtained from a woman aged 50 to 65 in good health. The chain recombines TRBV5-5 with TRBJ1-4; TCRdb reports TRBD1, a call that lacks DNA to check it against. The CDR3 sequence: CASRRPGQELKLFF.